This T cell receptor (beta chain) was captured by sequencing in a study of blood T cell repertoires in COVID-19. Study background: Sample material is recorded as cDNA or gDNA derived from T cells, B-cell-depleted T cells, or PBMCs.

CDR1 and CDR2 (germline): LNHDA, SQIVND (reference sequence). Trimming cost V 6 bases and J 8 bases; bases outside gene matches: 10. This CDR3 spans 15 amino acids. TCRdb's copy holds only in-frame clones and misses some; the assay was immunoSEQ multiplex PCR. The data show approximately 220,000 clones, approximately 86% seen once. The V and J genes are TRBV19 and TRBJ2-1; 10 positions match TRBD2. This TCR derives from a man in his forties or fifties with acute or convalescent COVID-19. Input material: peripheral blood. The CDR3 sequence is CASRIASGRAHEQFF. DNA of the CDR3: TGTGCCAGTAGGATTGCTAGCGGGAGAGCCCATGAGCAGTTCTTC.